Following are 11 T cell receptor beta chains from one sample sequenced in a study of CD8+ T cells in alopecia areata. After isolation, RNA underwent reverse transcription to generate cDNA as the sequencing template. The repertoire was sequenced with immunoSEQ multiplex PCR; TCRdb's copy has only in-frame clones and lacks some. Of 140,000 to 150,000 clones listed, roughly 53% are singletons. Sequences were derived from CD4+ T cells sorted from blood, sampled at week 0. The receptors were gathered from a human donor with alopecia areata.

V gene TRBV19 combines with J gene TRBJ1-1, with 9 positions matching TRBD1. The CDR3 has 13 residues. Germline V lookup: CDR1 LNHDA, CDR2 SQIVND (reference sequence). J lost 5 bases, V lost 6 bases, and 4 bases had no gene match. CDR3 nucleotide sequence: TGTGCCAGTAGAGTGACAGGGGGAACTGAAGCTTTCTTT. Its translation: CASRVTGGTEAFF.

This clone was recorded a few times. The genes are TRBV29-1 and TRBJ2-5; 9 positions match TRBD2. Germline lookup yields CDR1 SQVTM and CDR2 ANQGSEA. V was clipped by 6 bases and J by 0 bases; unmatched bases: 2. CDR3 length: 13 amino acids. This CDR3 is CSVLAGYQETQYF. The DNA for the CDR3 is TGCAGCGTGCTAGCGGGGTACCAAGAGACCCAGTACTTC.

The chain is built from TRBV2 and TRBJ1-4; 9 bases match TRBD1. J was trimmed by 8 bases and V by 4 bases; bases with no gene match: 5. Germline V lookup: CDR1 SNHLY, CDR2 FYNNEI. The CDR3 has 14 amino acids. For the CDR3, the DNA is TGTGCCAGCAGTGCGTCTACAGGGGGCGAAAAACTGTTTTTT. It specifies CASSASTGGEKLFF.

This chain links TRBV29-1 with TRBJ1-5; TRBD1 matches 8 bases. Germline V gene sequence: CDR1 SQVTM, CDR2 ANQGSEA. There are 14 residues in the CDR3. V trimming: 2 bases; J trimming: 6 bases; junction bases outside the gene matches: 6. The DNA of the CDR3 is TGCAGCGTTGAATTGGACAGGGCCCGTCAGCCCCAGCATTTT. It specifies CSVELDRARQPQHF.

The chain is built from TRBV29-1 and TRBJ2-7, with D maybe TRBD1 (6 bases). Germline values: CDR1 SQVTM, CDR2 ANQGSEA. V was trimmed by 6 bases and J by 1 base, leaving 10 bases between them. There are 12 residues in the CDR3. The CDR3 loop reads CSVRDTSYEQYF. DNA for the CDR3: TGCAGCGTCAGGGACACATCCTACGAGCAGTACTTC.

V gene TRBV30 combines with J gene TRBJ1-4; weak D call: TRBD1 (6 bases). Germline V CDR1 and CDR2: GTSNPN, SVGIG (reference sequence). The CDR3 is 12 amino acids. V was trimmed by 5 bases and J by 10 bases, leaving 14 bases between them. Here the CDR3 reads CAWAGVESKLFF. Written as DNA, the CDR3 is TGTGCCTGGGCAGGGGTAGAGTCAAAACTGTTTTTT.

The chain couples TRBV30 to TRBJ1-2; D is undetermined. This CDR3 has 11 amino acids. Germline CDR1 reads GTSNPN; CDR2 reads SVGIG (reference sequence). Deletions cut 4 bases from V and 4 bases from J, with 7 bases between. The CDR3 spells CAWTRFYGYTF. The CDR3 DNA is TGTGCCTGGACAAGATTCTATGGCTACACCTTC.

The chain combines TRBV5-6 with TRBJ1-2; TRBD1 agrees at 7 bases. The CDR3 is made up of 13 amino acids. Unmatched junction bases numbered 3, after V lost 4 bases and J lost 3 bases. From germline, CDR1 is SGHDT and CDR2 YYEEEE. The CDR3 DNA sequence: TGTGCCAGCAGCCCGACAGGGTACTATGGCTACACCTTC. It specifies CASSPTGYYGYTF.

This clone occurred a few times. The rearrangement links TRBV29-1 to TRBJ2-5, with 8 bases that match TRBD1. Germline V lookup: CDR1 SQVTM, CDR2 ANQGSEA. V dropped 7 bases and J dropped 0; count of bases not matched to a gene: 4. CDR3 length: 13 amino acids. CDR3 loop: CSADRADQETQYF. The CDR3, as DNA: TGCAGCGCGGACAGGGCGGACCAAGAGACCCAGTACTTC.

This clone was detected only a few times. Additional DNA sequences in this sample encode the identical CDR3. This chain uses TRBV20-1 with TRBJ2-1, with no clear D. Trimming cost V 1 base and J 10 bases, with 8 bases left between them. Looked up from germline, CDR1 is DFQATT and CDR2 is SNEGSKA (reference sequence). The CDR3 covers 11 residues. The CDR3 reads CSARGLDEQFF. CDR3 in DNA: TGCAGTGCTAGAGGCCTAGACGAGCAGTTCTTC.

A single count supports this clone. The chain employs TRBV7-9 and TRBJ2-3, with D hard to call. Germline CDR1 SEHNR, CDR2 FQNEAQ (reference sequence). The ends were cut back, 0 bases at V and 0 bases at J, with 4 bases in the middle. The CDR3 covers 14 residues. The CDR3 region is CASSLAESTDTQYF. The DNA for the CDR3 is TGTGCCAGCAGCTTAGCGGAAAGCACAGATACGCAGTATTTT. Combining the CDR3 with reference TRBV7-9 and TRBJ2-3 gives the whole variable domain DTGVSQNPRHKITKRGQNVTFRCDPISEHNRLYWYRQTLGQGPEFLTYFQNEAQLEKSRLLSDRFSAERPKGSFSTLEIQRTEQGDSAMYLCASSLAESTDTQYFGPGTRLTVL.